Listed here is a single T cell receptor (beta chain). The entry originates in a study of blood T cell repertoires in COVID-19. Trimming shortened V by 5 bases and J by 2 bases, and 9 bases separated the two germline ends. CDR3 length equals 13 residues. Per germline, CDR1 SGHAT and CDR2 FQDESV (reference sequence). Authors' data handling: Amplification of reference gene primers was used by the study to estimate nucleated cell counts. Assay: immunoSEQ multiplex PCR; the TCRdb copy retains only in-frame clones and omits some. For V, J and clone size, that table is used; D and trimming come from the DNA. The profile shows 200,000 to 250,000 clones, almost 85% of them singletons.

This receptor was identified in a woman between 65 and 79 years old with COVID-19, enrolled during active disease. Sequencing was performed on peripheral blood. The genes are TRBV11-1 and TRBJ1-1, with D perhaps TRBD1 (5 bases). Written as DNA, the CDR3 is TGTGCCAGCAGCGTAGACAGAAACACTGAAGCTTTCTTT. It translates to CASSVDRNTEAFF. Filled out from reference TRBV11-1 and TRBJ1-1, the complete variable domain reads EAEVAQSPRYKITEKSQAVAFWCDPISGHATLYWYRQILGQGPELLVQFQDESVVDDSQLPKDRFSAERLKGVDSTLKIQPAELGDSAMYLCASSVDRNTEAFFGQGTRLTVV.